The 32 T cell receptor beta chains below were found in one sample sequenced in a study of T cell clonality in common variable immunodeficiency. The assay was immunoSEQ multiplex PCR, and TCRdb's table has in-frame clones only and misses some. The data show tens of thousands of clones, with none appearing a single time. The specimen was peripheral blood mononuclear cells. These receptors were collected from a person aged 18-69 years in good health.

This clone was picked up a small number of times. The CDR3 is cut off 3 residues early in the read; its end comes from the germline J gene. This rearrangement joins TRBV5-1 to TRBJ2-5; 10 bases match TRBD2. CDR1 and CDR2 from the germline V gene are SGHRS and YFSETQ. With V trimmed by 1 base and J by 6 bases, 6 bases remained unmatched. This CDR3 is built from 15 residues. CDR3 sequence reads: CASSLYERGGKTQYF. The CDR3 bases that were read are TGCGCCAGCAGCTTGTACGAGCGGGGGGGGAAGACC.

This clone was observed many times. CDR3 sequence: CSATGQPARLNQPQHF. CDR3 DNA (partial): TGCAGTGCTACCGGACAGCCCGCCCGTCTCAATCAGCCC. This chain uses TRBV20-1 with TRBJ1-5; possibly TRBD1 for D (6 bases). The CDR3 end lies 3 residues beyond the end of the read and is filled in from the germline J gene. The germline V gene has CDR1 DFQATT and CDR2 SNEGSKA (reference sequence). Trimming left V 4 bases short and J 3 bases short, with 19 bases between. This CDR3 is 16 amino acids long.

In this sample, this clone turned up many times. The sequenced fragment ends 3 residues before the CDR3 boundary, so the rest is inferred from the germline J gene. This chain connects TRBV6-1 to TRBJ2-3, with a tentative D call TRBD2 (6 bases). The CDR3 runs 16 residues. The germline V gene has CDR1 MNHNS and CDR2 SASEGT. The DNA read from the CDR3 is TGTGCCAGCAGTGAATCGTGGCAGGGAGGTATCGCGACG. It yields the protein CASSESWQGGIAT. The CDR3 as a whole reads CASSESWQGGIATQYF.

This clone appeared many times. The read stops 3 residues short of the end of the CDR3; the missing end is completed from the germline J gene. The V and J genes are TRBV7-3 and TRBJ1-2, with TRBD1 as a possible D gene (5 bases). The CDR3 extends over 14 amino acids. Germline V gene lookup returns CDR1 SGHTA and CDR2 FQGTGA. CDR3 DNA, as far as it was read: TGTGCCAGCAGCTCCTCAGACAGAGTCGGCGGC. Its protein product is CASSSSDRVGG. The full CDR3 protein reads CASSSSDRVGGYTF.

This clone was picked up many times. The read ends 3 residues before the CDR3 terminus; that terminus is restored from the germline J gene. V is TRBV7-6 and J is TRBJ2-1; 15 positions match TRBD2. This CDR3 is 17 amino acids long. Unmatched junction bases numbered 5, after V lost 1 base and J lost 7 bases. Germline V gene sequence: CDR1 SGHVS, CDR2 FNYEAQ. The CDR3 reads CASSLDFGTSGGNEQFF. CDR3 DNA (partial): TGTGCCAGCAGCTTAGATTTCGGGACTAGCGGGGGGAATGAG.

This clone was picked up many times. The missing CDR3 end, 3 residues past where the read stops, is filled in from the germline J gene. This rearrangement joins TRBV5-1 to TRBJ2-1, with 8 positions matching TRBD1. This CDR3 region has 15 residues. J gave up 3 bases and V 2 bases, and 4 bases lay outside the gene matches. Germline V gene lookup returns CDR1 SGHRS and CDR2 YFSETQ. The sequenced part of the CDR3 DNA is TGCGCCAGCAGCTTTGACGGACAGGGCTACAATGAG. The encoded protein is CASSFDGQGYNE. The whole CDR3 sequence reads CASSFDGQGYNEQFF.

Many counts were recorded for this clone. The read stops 3 residues short of the end of the CDR3; the missing end is completed from the germline J gene. This chain uses TRBV2 with TRBJ1-4; D call uncertain. Trimming shortened V by 6 bases and J by 0 bases, and 14 bases separated the two germline ends. The germline CDR1 and CDR2 sequences are SNHLY and FYNNEI. CDR3 length: 16 amino acids. The CDR3 DNA, read in part, is TGTGCCAGCAGAGGCGTTGCCAGCGCAACTAATGAAAAA. This codes for CASRGVASATNEK. In full, the CDR3 reads CASRGVASATNEKLFF. Complete variable domain (other parts from reference TRBV2 and TRBJ1-4): EPEVTQTPSHQVTQMGQEVILRCVPISNHLYFYWYRQILGQKVEFLVSFYNNEISEKSEIFDDQFSVERPDGSNFTLKIRSTKLEDSAMYFCASRGVASATNEKLFFGSGTQLSVL.

Details on this clone: The read terminates 3 residues ahead of where the CDR3 ends, so the germline J gene completes it. The chain has TRBV2 and TRBJ1-2; D is perhaps TRBD1 (5 bases). This CDR3 is built from 14 residues. V dropped 7 bases and J dropped 5 bases, with 17 bases sitting between them. CDR1 SNHLY and CDR2 FYNNEI come from the germline V gene. Here the CDR3 reads CASIGESVRYGYTF. CDR3 bases read: TGTGCCAGCATAGGGGAGTCAGTTAGGTATGGC. Looking up the rest from reference TRBV2 and TRBJ1-2 gives the full variable domain: EPEVTQTPSHQVTQMGQEVILRCVPISNHLYFYWYRQILGQKVEFLVSFYNNEISEKSEIFDDQFSVERPDGSNFTLKIRSTKLEDSAMYFCASIGESVRYGYTFGSGTRLTVV.

The sample holds many counts of this clone. The read terminates 3 residues before the CDR3 end, so the remaining end is supplied by the germline J gene. This chain connects TRBV30 to TRBJ2-1; 8 bases are shared with TRBD2. Unmatched junction bases numbered 13, after V lost 8 bases and J lost 4 bases. In germline, CDR1 is GTSNPN, CDR2 SVGIG (reference sequence). The length of the CDR3 is 15 residues. CDR3 sequence reads: CAASRGSGIYNEQFF. CDR3 DNA, as far as it was read: TGTGCCGCTTCCCGCGGTAGCGGGATATACAATGAG.

This clone appeared many times. Coverage ceases 3 residues before the CDR3 finishes, and the germline J gene fills in the end. The chain joins TRBV4-1 to TRBJ2-2; 11 bases are a match to TRBD1. This CDR3 contains 17 residues. Per the germline V gene, CDR1 is MGHRA and CDR2 is YSYEKL. Unmatched junction bases numbered 6, after V lost 2 bases and J lost 4 bases. The CDR3 DNA, read in part, is TGCGCCAGCAGCCAATCCGGGACAGGGGGTGCCACCGGGGAG. Protein sequence: CASSQSGTGGATGE. The entire CDR3 is CASSQSGTGGATGELFF.

This clone has just a few counts. The read ends 3 residues shy of where the CDR3 ends; the end is completed using the germline J gene. The rearrangement links TRBV20-1 to TRBJ1-1; D ambiguous. CDR1 and CDR2 (germline): DFQATT, SNEGSKA (reference sequence). V shed 1 base and J shed 1 base, with 4 bases lying between them. The CDR3 has 12 amino acids. Partial CDR3 DNA: TGCAGTGCTAGAGCGGGGAACACTGAA. Translating it yields CSARAGNTE. The full CDR3 protein is CSARAGNTEAFF.

Regarding this clone: With the read ending 3 residues before the CDR3 end, the germline J gene is used to fill in that end. Other nucleotide sequences from this sample produce the same CDR3. This sequence joins TRBV20-1 and TRBJ2-7, with D possibly matching TRBD1 (5 bases). The length of the CDR3 is 13 residues. V lost 5 bases and J 0 bases, leaving 11 bases between the germline ends. Germline CDR1 is DFQATT and CDR2 is SNEGSKA (reference sequence). The covered CDR3 bases are TGCAGTGCTCCAGGGCCCCTCTCCTACGAG. Encoded protein: CSAPGPLSYE. The full CDR3 is CSAPGPLSYEQYF.

This clone was recorded at least ten times. The CDR3 extends 3 residues past the end of the read, so its final part is completed from the germline J gene. The J gene is TRBJ2-5, the V gene TRBV4-1, with 9 positions matching TRBD2. The V gene end was trimmed by 1 base and the J gene end by 0 bases; junction bases not matched to a gene: 9. The CDR3 runs 18 residues. Germline values: CDR1 MGHRA, CDR2 YSYEKL. CDR3 residues: CASSQVRGLAGNQETQYF. Incomplete CDR3 DNA: TGCGCCAGCAGCCAAGTTAGGGGGCTAGCGGGGAACCAAGAGACC.

This clone was counted at least ten times. The missing CDR3 end, 3 residues past where the read stops, is filled in from the germline J gene. The chain recombines TRBV6-1 with TRBJ1-4; unclear D gene. Per the germline V gene, CDR1 is MNHNS and CDR2 is SASEGT. This CDR3 contains 15 residues. V was cut by 1 base and J by 5 bases, with 11 bases left in between. CDR3 in amino acids: CASSEGGVRNEKLFF. Partial CDR3 DNA: TGTGCCAGCAGTGAAGGCGGGGTACGGAATGAAAAA.

As concerns this clone: From the germline J gene comes the end of the CDR3, since the read stops 3 residues before it. The V and J genes are TRBV2 and TRBJ1-2; TRBD1 agrees at 10 bases. The CDR3 has 15 residues. The germline gives CDR1 SNHLY, CDR2 FYNNEI. J lost 6 bases, V lost 7 bases, and 11 bases had no gene match. The DNA read from the CDR3 is TGTGCCAGCAACCTTCGACAGGGGGCGTCCGATGGC. It is translated as CASNLRQGASDG. The whole CDR3 reads CASNLRQGASDGYTF.

This clone was picked up many times. The CDR3 is cut off 3 residues early in the read; its end comes from the germline J gene. This chain joins TRBV12-3 or TRBV12-4 and TRBJ2-7; 10 bases fit TRBD2. The V and J ends lost 6 bases and 5 bases, in that order; junction bases with no gene match: 7. CDR3 length: 14 amino acids. The sequenced CDR3 bases are TGTGCCAGCAGCCCACCCCTAGCGGGAGACGAG. Its translation: CASSPPLAGDE. The entire CDR3 protein reads CASSPPLAGDEQYF.

This clone was counted between two and nine times. The read stops 3 residues short of the end of the CDR3; the missing end is completed from the germline J gene. The chain carries TRBV5-1 and TRBJ2-7, with D maybe TRBD1 (5 bases). V was pared by 4 bases and J by 5 bases, with 19 bases between. The CDR3 length is 15 residues. CDR1 and CDR2 from the germline V gene are SGHRS and YFSETQ. CDR3 DNA (partial): TGCGCCAGCAGCCTTGTTGTGGGTCAGGGCAACGAG. It encodes CASSLVVGQGNE. The full-length CDR3 reads as CASSLVVGQGNEQYF.

The table lists this clone with many counts. The CDR3 goes on 3 residues after the read ends, and that part is filled in from the germline J gene. This rearrangement joins TRBV7-3 to TRBJ1-1; D uncertain. CDR3 length: 15 residues. The germline V gene has CDR1 SGHTA and CDR2 FQGTGA. V was clipped by 1 base and J by 1 base, with 10 bases between them. Incomplete CDR3 DNA: TGTGCCAGCAGCTTAAGGAGGGCCGGGAACACTGAA. Translation gives CASSLRRAGNTE. The complete CDR3 sequence is CASSLRRAGNTEAFF.

This clone showed up just a few times. The sequence runs out 3 residues before the end of the CDR3; the remainder is reconstructed from the germline J gene. The rearrangement uses TRBV2 and TRBJ1-2; D gene ambiguous. The CDR3 has 11 amino acids. Germline assignment: CDR1 SNHLY and CDR2 FYNNEI. The CDR3 DNA, read in part, is TGTGCCAGCAGTGTACGACAACAC. Translating it yields CASSVRQH. The entire CDR3 reads CASSVRQHYTF.

This clone was found many times. The read comes to an end 3 residues before the CDR3 does, leaving the germline J gene to fill in the end. The rearrangement uses TRBV5-1 and TRBJ2-1, with 7 positions matching TRBD1. Germline V gene data show CDR1 as SGHRS and CDR2 as YFSETQ. The CDR3 extends over 17 amino acids. The ends lost 4 bases at V and 4 bases at J; junction bases unmatched: 14. The CDR3 bases that were read are TGCGCCAGCAGCCCCACAGGGGCGGCTAGTGGTTACAATGAG. Protein sequence: CASSPTGAASGYNE. The entire CDR3 is CASSPTGAASGYNEQFF.

By proportion, this clone is medium-sized. The CDR3 extends 3 residues past the end of the read, so its final part is completed from the germline J gene. V and J are TRBV5-1 and TRBJ2-3; D not resolved. Per the germline V gene, CDR1 is SGHRS and CDR2 is YFSETQ. The CDR3 totals 12 residues. V lost 7 bases, J lost 5 bases, and 11 bases lay in between. The CDR3 protein is CASSFTRDTQYF. The sequenced part of the CDR3 DNA is TGCGCCAGCTCCTTTACACGAGATACG.

This clone was observed many times. The CDR3 is cut off 3 residues early in the read; its end comes from the germline J gene. The chain is built from TRBV30 and TRBJ1-1; no firm D call. Looked up from germline, CDR1 is GTSNPN and CDR2 is SVGIG (reference sequence). The CDR3 spans 11 residues. CDR3 DNA, as far as it was read: TGTGCCTGGAGTGTTTCCGGGGAA. This translates into CAWSVSGE. The full CDR3 is CAWSVSGEAFF.

This clone was detected a few times. Relative to the germline gene, one junction end is altered; a read error may explain this. The read falls 3 residues short of the CDR3 end, and the missing part is taken from the germline J gene. This chain links TRBV7-7 with TRBJ1-4; a possible D gene is TRBD1 (5 bases). CDR1 and CDR2 from the germline V gene are SSHAT and FNYEAQ (reference sequence). This CDR3 spans 15 amino acids. The CDR3: CASSRTGGLGEKLFF. The sequenced part of the CDR3 DNA is TGTGCTAGCAGCCGCACAGGCGGCCTGGGTGAAAAA.

This clone was seen repeatedly, ten times or more. The read stops 3 residues short of the end of the CDR3; the missing end is completed from the germline J gene. V is TRBV30 and J is TRBJ2-3; TRBD1 might be the D (6 bases). The germline gives CDR1 GTSNPN, CDR2 SVGIG (reference sequence). The CDR3 has 15 residues. The V end was cut by 5 bases, the J end by 2 bases, with 17 bases between. The sequenced part of the CDR3 DNA is TGTGCCTGGTCCAGGAACAGGGATAACACAGATACG. It is translated as CAWSRNRDNTDT. The entire CDR3 protein is CAWSRNRDNTDTQYF.

This clone was picked up many times. The CDR3 is cut off 3 residues early in the read; its end comes from the germline J gene. The genes are TRBV4-1 and TRBJ2-1; 11 nucleotides agree with TRBD1. J was trimmed by 8 bases and V by 4 bases; bases with no gene match: 7. The V gene's germline CDR1 is MGHRA and CDR2 YSYEKL. The CDR3 contains 15 residues. The CDR3 loop reads CASSPRDRGIHEQFF. The part of the CDR3 DNA that was read is TGCGCCAGCAGCCCCCGGGACAGGGGGATCCATGAG.

This clone was seen at least ten times. The read ends 3 residues before the CDR3 terminus; that terminus is restored from the germline J gene. The V and J genes are TRBV19 and TRBJ1-2; 7 bases map to TRBD1. This CDR3 spans 15 amino acids. With 3 bases clipped from V and 4 bases from J, the junction kept 8 bases outside the gene matches. The germline CDR1 and CDR2 sequences are LNHDA and SQIVND (reference sequence). CDR3 DNA, as far as it was read: TGTGCCAGTAGTATCCCCGGGACAGCGACCTATGGC. Protein: CASSIPGTATYG. The full CDR3 protein reads CASSIPGTATYGYTF.

In this sample, this clone turned up many times. The read terminates 3 residues ahead of where the CDR3 ends, so the germline J gene completes it. This sequence joins TRBV7-6 and TRBJ2-2; TRBD1 might be the D (5 bases). There are 14 residues in the CDR3. Germline CDR1 and CDR2: SGHVS and FNYEAQ. V lost 5 bases and J lost 7, with 14 bases in between. The CDR3 reads CASSRSQGFGELFF. Partial CDR3 DNA: TGTGCCAGCAGCCGCTCCCAGGGATTCGGGGAG.

This clone was seen only a few times. The CDR3 reads CALDPRGLADTQYF. The covered CDR3 bases are TGTGCCCTCGACCCCAGGGGGCTTGCAGATACG. The chain joins TRBV30 to TRBJ2-3, with TRBD1 identical over 8 bases. Read data end 3 residues before the CDR3 end; the end is taken from the germline J gene. The V segment lost 8 bases and the J segment 4 bases; nucleotides outside the gene matches: 11. Germline V gene lookup returns CDR1 GTSNPN and CDR2 SVGIG (reference sequence). CDR3 length equals 14 residues. Drawing the rest from reference TRBV30 and TRBJ2-3, the complete variable domain is SQTIHQWPATLVQPVGSPLSLECTVEGTSNPNLYWYRQAAGRGLQLLFYSVGIGQISSEVPQNLSASRPQDRQFILSSKKLLLSDSGFYLCALDPRGLADTQYFGPGTRLTVL.

This clone has ten or more counts. The chain's CDR3 is CASSLVEGEQFF. The CDR3 bases that were read are TGTGCCAGCAGCTTAGTTGAGGGTGAG. The gene calls are TRBV7-2 and TRBJ2-1, with a tentative D call TRBD2 (5 bases). The CDR3 end lies 3 residues beyond the end of the read and is filled in from the germline J gene. This CDR3 spans 12 amino acids. The germline V and J ends were trimmed by 1 base and 9 bases, with 7 bases remaining between them. The V gene's germline CDR1 is SGHTA and CDR2 FQGNSA. The full variable domain, completed using reference TRBV7-2 and TRBJ2-1, is GAGVSQSPSNKVTEKGKDVELRCDPISGHTALYWYRQSLGQGLEFLIYFQGNSAPDKSGLPSDRFSAERTGGSVSTLTIQRTQQEDSAVYLCASSLVEGEQFFGPGTRLTVL.

Ten or more counts support this clone. The CDR3 end lies 3 residues beyond the end of the read and is filled in from the germline J gene. The chain employs TRBV12-3 or TRBV12-4 and TRBJ1-1, with a tentative D call TRBD1 (6 bases). The CDR3 is 13 amino acids. The V and J ends lost 0 bases and 7 bases respectively, with 9 bases between them. Incomplete CDR3 DNA: TGTGCCAGCAGTTTAGCGAGGGGGATTGAA. It encodes CASSLARGIE. The whole CDR3 sequence is CASSLARGIEAFF.

This clone was recorded at least ten times. The CDR3 end is not reached by the read, which stops 3 residues before it; the germline J gene fills it in. The gene calls are TRBV3-1 (or the pseudogene TRBV3-2) and TRBJ1-2, with a tentative D call TRBD1 (5 bases). This CDR3 has 17 residues. CDR1 and CDR2 (germline): LGHDT, YNNKEL (reference sequence). Trimming shortened V by 0 bases and J by 0 bases, and 14 bases separated the two germline ends. Partial CDR3 DNA: TGTGCCAGCAGCCAAGATTCAGCCGGCAGGGCTAACTATGGC. Its protein is CASSQDSAGRANYG. The whole CDR3 protein reads CASSQDSAGRANYGYTF.

In its sample, this clone was seen a few times. With the read ending 3 residues before the CDR3 end, the germline J gene is used to fill in that end. The V gene is TRBV18, the J gene TRBJ1-2; D remains ambiguous. The CDR3 has 14 residues. Trimming left V 4 bases short and J 1 base short, with 10 bases between. Germline V gene data show CDR1 as KGHSH and CDR2 as LQKENI. The CDR3 bases that were read are TGTGCCAGCTCACTTTCAGAATTTAACTATGGC. Its protein is CASSLSEFNYG. The whole CDR3 is CASSLSEFNYGYTF.